These T cell receptor beta chains were read from a single sample in a study of shared clonotypes between healthy human individuals. Libraries were prepared by immunoSEQ multiplex PCR; TCRdb keeps only in-frame clonotypes and omits some of them. The table shows a few million clones, with around 90% occurring only once. Sequenced input: naive CD4+ T cells sorted from blood. These receptors came from a man aged 18-30 years in good health. CDR3s include the opening cysteine and the closing phenylalanine or tryptophan. A D gene is named only where the DNA matches it firmly.

D gene: TRBD1; CDR3 length: 16; J gene: TRBJ2-7; V gene: TRBV19; CDR3 protein: CASSIAPTGGNYEQYF; CDR3 DNA: TGTGCCAGTAGTATAGCTCCGACAGGGGGTAACTACGAGCAGTACTTC
D gene: .; CDR3 length: 15; J gene: TRBJ1-5; V gene: TRBV15; CDR3 protein: CATSRDPGGEQPQHF; CDR3 DNA: TGTGCCACCAGCAGAGATCCGGGGGGCGAACAGCCCCAGCATTTT
D gene: .; CDR3 length: 13; J gene: TRBJ2-7; V gene: TRBV2; CDR3 protein: CAINPDSTYEQYF; CDR3 DNA: TGTGCCATCAACCCGGACAGTACCTACGAGCAGTACTTC
D gene: TRBD1; CDR3 length: 14; J gene: TRBJ2-5; V gene: TRBV2; CDR3 protein: CASSVGTGQETQYF; CDR3 DNA: TGTGCCAGCAGCGTGGGGACAGGTCAAGAGACCCAGTACTTC
D gene: .; CDR3 length: 14; J gene: TRBJ1-1; V gene: TRBV5-1; CDR3 protein: CASSPDRGGTEAFF; CDR3 DNA: TGCGCCAGCAGTCCCGATAGGGGAGGTACTGAAGCTTTCTTT
D gene: .; CDR3 length: 13; J gene: TRBJ1-3; V gene: TRBV7-9; CDR3 protein: CASSSPSGNTIYF; CDR3 DNA: TGTGCCAGCAGCTCCCCGTCTGGAAACACCATATATTTT
D gene: TRBD1; CDR3 length: 15; J gene: TRBJ2-5; V gene: TRBV7-9; CDR3 protein: CASRRLGQASVEQYF; CDR3 DNA: TGTGCCAGCAGACGGTTGGGACAGGCCTCGGTGGAGCAGTACTTC
D gene: TRBD1; CDR3 length: 14; J gene: TRBJ1-6; V gene: TRBV6-5; CDR3 protein: CASSRDRDNSPLHF; CDR3 DNA: TGTGCCAGCAGCAGGGACAGGGATAATTCACCCCTCCACTTT
D gene: .; CDR3 length: 15; J gene: TRBJ2-5; V gene: TRBV7-2; CDR3 protein: CASSLFAGTQETQYF; CDR3 DNA: TGTGCCAGCAGCTTATTTGCGGGAACTCAAGAGACCCAGTACTTC
D gene: .; CDR3 length: 14; J gene: TRBJ1-1; V gene: TRBV4-1; CDR3 protein: CASSQPTGRTEAFF; CDR3 DNA: TGCGCCAGCAGCCAACCGACAGGTCGAACTGAAGCTTTCTTT
D gene: .; CDR3 length: 14; J gene: TRBJ2-7; V gene: TRBV7-9; CDR3 protein: CASSITRGTYEQYF; CDR3 DNA: TGTGCCAGCAGCATAACCAGGGGAACCTACGAGCAGTACTTC
D gene: .; CDR3 length: 13; J gene: TRBJ1-1; V gene: TRBV29-1; CDR3 protein: CSVAGYMNTEAFF; CDR3 DNA: TGCAGCGTTGCTGGCTACATGAACACTGAAGCTTTCTTT
D gene: .; CDR3 length: 16; J gene: TRBJ1-1; V gene: TRBV6-1; CDR3 protein: CASSDGGSRMNTEAFF; CDR3 DNA: TGTGCCAGCAGTGACGGGGGGAGTAGGATGAACACTGAAGCTTTCTTT
D gene: .; CDR3 length: 17; J gene: TRBJ1-4; V gene: TRBV4-1; CDR3 protein: CASSQTGTRGANEKLFF; CDR3 DNA: TGCGCCAGCAGCCAAACCGGGACCCGGGGCGCTAATGAAAAACTGTTTTTT
D gene: .; CDR3 length: 13; J gene: TRBJ1-5; V gene: TRBV9; CDR3 protein: CASGGGGNQPQHF; CDR3 DNA: TGTGCCAGCGGCGGGGGCGGCAATCAGCCCCAGCATTTT
D gene: .; CDR3 length: 14; J gene: TRBJ2-3; V gene: TRBV5-1; CDR3 protein: CASSPPTGTDTQYF; CDR3 DNA: TGCGCCAGCAGCCCCCCGACGGGCACAGATACGCAGTATTTT
D gene: .; CDR3 length: 14; J gene: TRBJ2-3; V gene: TRBV18; CDR3 protein: CASSSGLLIETQYF; CDR3 DNA: TGTGCCAGCTCATCGGGACTCCTAATTGAGACGCAGTATTTT
D gene: .; CDR3 length: 16; J gene: TRBJ2-2; V gene: TRBV7-2; CDR3 protein: CASSLGLALRTGELFF; CDR3 DNA: TGTGCCAGCAGCTTAGGGTTAGCGCTCCGGACCGGGGAGCTGTTTTTT
D gene: TRBD1; CDR3 length: 14; J gene: TRBJ1-2; V gene: TRBV2; CDR3 protein: CASRNPGQLYGYTF; CDR3 DNA: TGTGCCAGCAGAAACCCGGGACAGCTCTATGGCTACACCTTC
D gene: TRBD1; CDR3 length: 15; J gene: TRBJ1-2; V gene: TRBV6-5; CDR3 protein: CASKPTGTGTFGYTF; CDR3 DNA: TGTGCCAGCAAACCCACCGGGACAGGGACTTTCGGCTACACCTTC
D gene: .; CDR3 length: 15; J gene: TRBJ2-7; V gene: TRBV2; CDR3 protein: CASLPETGYSYEQYF; CDR3 DNA: TGTGCCAGTCTTCCCGAAACAGGGTATAGCTACGAGCAGTACTTC
D gene: TRBD1; CDR3 length: 14; J gene: TRBJ2-7; V gene: TRBV6-1; CDR3 protein: CAVEGTDFSYEQYF; CDR3 DNA: TGTGCCGTGGAAGGGACAGACTTCTCCTACGAGCAGTACTTC
D gene: .; CDR3 length: 12; J gene: TRBJ2-1; V gene: TRBV7-9; CDR3 protein: CASSHRGAEQFF; CDR3 DNA: TGTGCCAGCAGCCACCGGGGGGCTGAGCAGTTCTTC
D gene: .; CDR3 length: 15; J gene: TRBJ2-7; V gene: TRBV11-2; CDR3 protein: CASSLEGGRSHEQYF; CDR3 DNA: TGTGCCAGCAGCTTAGAGGGGGGCAGATCCCACGAGCAGTACTTC
D gene: TRBD2; CDR3 length: 15; J gene: TRBJ2-1; V gene: TRBV9; CDR3 protein: CASSVGGTRGNEQFF; CDR3 DNA: TGTGCCAGCAGCGTAGGTGGGACTAGGGGCAATGAGCAGTTCTTC
D gene: .; CDR3 length: 15; J gene: TRBJ2-2; V gene: TRBV21-1; CDR3 protein: CASSPKTGGTGELFF; CDR3 DNA: TGTGCCAGCAGCCCTAAGACAGGGGGAACCGGGGAGCTGTTTTTT
D gene: TRBD1; CDR3 length: 17; J gene: TRBJ2-2; V gene: TRBV7-2; CDR3 protein: CASSLRRTGGNTGELFF; CDR3 DNA: TGTGCCAGCAGCTTGAGAAGGACAGGGGGGAACACCGGGGAGCTGTTTTTT
D gene: .; CDR3 length: 14; J gene: TRBJ2-5; V gene: TRBV9; CDR3 protein: CASSLSGSKETQYF; CDR3 DNA: TGTGCCAGCAGCCTTTCCGGTTCGAAAGAGACCCAGTACTTC
D gene: TRBD1; CDR3 length: 19; J gene: TRBJ2-6; V gene: TRBV19; CDR3 protein: CASSPGTGALVAGANVLTF; CDR3 DNA: TGTGCCAGTAGCCCCGGGACAGGGGCCCTAGTAGCTGGGGCCAACGTCCTGACTTTC
D gene: TRBD1; CDR3 length: 14; J gene: TRBJ2-5; V gene: TRBV2; CDR3 protein: CASSAQGATETQYF; CDR3 DNA: TGTGCCAGCAGTGCCCAGGGGGCGACAGAGACCCAGTACTTC